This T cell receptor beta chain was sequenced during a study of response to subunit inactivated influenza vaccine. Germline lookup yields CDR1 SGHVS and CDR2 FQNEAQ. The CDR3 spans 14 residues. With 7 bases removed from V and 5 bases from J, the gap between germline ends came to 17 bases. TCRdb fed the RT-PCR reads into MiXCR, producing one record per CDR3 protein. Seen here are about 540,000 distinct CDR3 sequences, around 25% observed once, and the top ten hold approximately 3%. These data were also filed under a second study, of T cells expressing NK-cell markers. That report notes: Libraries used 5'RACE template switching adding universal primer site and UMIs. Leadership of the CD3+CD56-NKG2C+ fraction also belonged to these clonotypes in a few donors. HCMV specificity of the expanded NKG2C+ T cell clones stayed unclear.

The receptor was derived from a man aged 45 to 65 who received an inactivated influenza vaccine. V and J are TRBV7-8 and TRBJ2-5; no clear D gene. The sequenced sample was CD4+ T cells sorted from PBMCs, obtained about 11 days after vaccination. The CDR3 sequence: CASTRRADMETQYF. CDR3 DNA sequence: TGTGCCAGCACCCGCCGGGCAGACATGGAGACCCAGTACTTC.